The clone carrying this T cell receptor beta chain was observed many times. Its antigen remains unidentified. The CDR3 runs 15 residues. The V end was cut by 0 bases, the J end by 5 bases, with 16 bases between. Germline-derived CDR1 and CDR2 are SQVTM and ANQGSEA. This entry is derived from a study of Graves' ophthalmopathy and Graves' hyperthyroidism. Whole-study context: Peripheral blood samples were taken at initial diagnosis, before any treatment. Findings and limits, study-wide: The majority of expanded thyroid clonotypes above 0.001 frequency also occurred in blood. The study's model predicted ophthalmopathy progression at about 68% sensitivity and approximately 72% specificity.

Other autoimmune disease, uncontrolled infection, pregnancy and lactation led to exclusion. RNA transcripts were the template, and TCR beta CDR3 regions were amplified from them. Second-round multiplex PCR followed a first-round RT-PCR using HTBI primers. One entry per CDR3 protein results from TCRdb running MiXCR on the multiplex PCR reads. In the table there are 350,000 or so distinct CDR3 sequences, about a sixth of which are singletons. The sample was peripheral blood. This chain uses TRBV29-1 with TRBJ1-2; D not certain. The receptor was isolated from an adult man with Graves' ophthalmopathy. The CDR3 spells CSVEDRFGIPYGYTF. The CDR3 DNA follows: TGCAGCGTTGAAGATCGTTTCGGGATACCGTATGGCTACACCTTC.